The 3 T cell receptor beta chains presented below share a single source sample, sequenced in a study of neoadjuvant anti-PD-1 for oral cavity cancer. Using immunoSEQ multiplex PCR, the repertoire was profiled, and TCRdb retains in-frame clones only, with some absent. The table has fewer than 90,000 clones, about 84% seen once. This material consisted of PBMCs, taken before nivolumab (anti-PD-1) treatment. Receptors were obtained from a person aged 35-79 years with oral cavity squamous cell carcinoma.

This clone was recorded once. J is TRBJ1-4 and V is TRBV6-5; maybe TRBD1 (5 bases). The CDR3 covers 16 residues. V lost 2 bases and J lost 2, with 12 bases in between. The germline V gene has CDR1 MNHEY and CDR2 SVGAGI. CDR3 protein: CASSYRGVSTNEKLFF. In nucleotides, the CDR3 is TGTGCCAGCAGTTACAGGGGAGTTAGCACTAATGAAAAACTGTTTTTT.

The chain uses TRBV5-1 and TRBJ2-5; 8 bases map to TRBD2. The germline V gene encodes CDR1 SGHRS and CDR2 YFSETQ. The V and J ends lost 1 base and 4 bases, in that order; junction bases with no gene match: 9. CDR3 length: 16 residues. Here the CDR3 DNA reads TGCGCCAGCAGCTTGTTGTCCAGCGGGAGTGGAGAGACCCAGTACTTC. This codes for CASSLLSSGSGETQYF.

The rearrangement links TRBV6-1 to TRBJ1-3; D call uncertain. Trimming left V 3 bases short and J 7 bases short, with 10 bases between. The CDR3 has 13 amino acids. Germline V gene data show CDR1 as MNHNS and CDR2 as SASEGT. The CDR3 coding sequence is TGTGCCAGCAGTGACCCCGTTAGGAACACCATATATTTT. Translating it yields CASSDPVRNTIYF.